The source of this TCR beta chain is a study of memory CD4+ T cells and cytomegalovirus serostatus. CDR3 length: 16 amino acids. CDR1 and CDR2 from the germline V gene are ENHRY and SYGVKD. Losses at the gene ends were 2 bases for V and 4 bases for J; bases not matched to a gene: 8. Clones were sequenced by immunoSEQ multiplex PCR, and TCRdb holds only the in-frame ones, with some missing. The sample shows 55,000 or so clones, over 70% of them seen only once. As concerns this clone: Its antigen is currently unknown.

The sort gate was single viable CD3+CD4+CD8-CD45RO+ cells for memory CD4+ T cells. Donors' CMV status reflects serum IgG against pp150, pp28, p38, p52. General study findings and limits: Each of roughly 65 CMV-associated TCRbeta sequences occurred in one to five individuals. Repertoires predicted CMV serostatus with median bootstrapped AUC of 0.95.

The sequencing sample was made of memory CD4+ T cells from blood. The receptor's source is an adult in good health and CMV-seropositive. The rearrangement uses TRBV10-3 and TRBJ1-2, with 9 bases matching TRBD1. CDR3 region: CAISEGTGTLPYGYTF. Here the CDR3 DNA reads TGTGCCATCAGTGAGGGGACAGGGACCCTTCCCTATGGCTACACCTTC.